The rows below give T cell receptor beta chains drawn from one sample of a study of regulatory T cells in long-lasting Graves disease. TCRdb reanalysed the multiplex PCR reads using MiXCR and keeps one entry per CDR3 protein. The sample shows about 240,000 distinct CDR3 sequences, roughly a fifth of them seen only once. Sequenced material: peripheral blood mononuclear cells (PBMCs), taken at new diagnosis, from a patient treated with antithyroid drugs. These receptors originate from a female donor with Graves disease. Both conserved end residues are part of each CDR3. Clone size appears in some rows only: once, few, many, or a class for an expanded clone.

cdr3_aa j_call v_call clone_size
CASSQDYRQGGLWGLTEAFF TRBJ1-1 TRBV3-1 many
CASSEVRDIKNIQYF TRBJ2-4 TRBV6-1 few
CASSPPTDPYEQYF TRBJ2-7 TRBV4-1 many
CASRYTANSPLHF TRBJ1-6 TRBV6-2/TRBV6-3 many
CSVEDLSDTQYF TRBJ2-3 TRBV29-1 many
CASSERGPQYF TRBJ2-3 TRBV6-1 few
CASSQVPSGANVLTF TRBJ2-6 TRBV4-2 -
CASSPSSTVNTEAFF TRBJ1-1 TRBV18 many
CASSLRAAYNEQFF TRBJ2-1 TRBV5-1 many
CASSQDRDNTQYF TRBJ2-3 TRBV4-3 many